Given below is one T cell receptor beta chain in context. The CDR3 is made up of 15 amino acids. Trimming removed 0 bases from V and 2 bases from J, with 9 bases in between. Germline V gene sequence: CDR1 SGDLS, CDR2 YYNGEE. The data are from a study of cytomegalovirus exposure and HLA in healthy donors. The PCR made use of 60 Vbeta and 13 Jbeta primers. The method was immunoSEQ multiplex PCR; TCRdb's version includes in-frame clones alone and lacks a portion of them. Of 150,000 to 250,000 clones listed, around 79% were seen once; the top ten hold under 2%. Sequencing was carried out using PBMCs. The V and J genes are TRBV9 and TRBJ2-1, with no clear D. The clonotype was recovered from a girl aged 5-17 years in good health and CMV-seropositive. The CDR3 here is CASSVAGLTYNEQFF. Here the CDR3 DNA reads TGTGCCAGCAGCGTAGCGGGTTTAACCTACAATGAGCAGTTCTTC.